This T cell receptor beta chain was profiled in a study of CD8+ T cells in alopecia areata. V was shortened by 0 bases and J by 6 bases, with 14 bases between the two germline ends. Germline V CDR1 and CDR2: MNHNY, SVGAGI (reference sequence). The CDR3 consists of 15 residues. As for treatment: oral pan-JAK inhibitor, 5-10 mg twice daily. The sequencing template was cDNA reverse transcribed from extracted RNA. Sequencing was performed with immunoSEQ multiplex PCR; in TCRdb, only in-frame clones are kept and a portion is missing. The sample has over 85,000 clones; just over 70% are singletons. Regarding the study as a whole: Significant decreases in scalp clonality and expanded CD8+ clones followed tofacitinib treatment.

Concerning this clone itself: Antigen specificity is unknown.

The TCR sequence derives from a human donor with alopecia areata. The sample here was CD8+ T cells sorted from blood, taken at approximately week 45, from a patient treated with tofacitinib. This chain links TRBV6-6 with TRBJ1-2, with D possibly being TRBD1 (6 bases). CDR3 bases: TGTGCCAGCAGTTACTCGAGGGGGGGCACGGATGGCTACACCTTC. It codes for CASSYSRGGTDGYTF.